The text below deals with one T cell receptor beta chain. The data derive from a study of siplizumab effects on memory and regulatory T cells. Produced via immunoSEQ multiplex PCR; TCRdb's table is partial and in-frame only. The sample has some 100,000 clones, more than 95% seen once. The CDR3 sequence is 17 residues long. Germline assignment: CDR1 KGHSH and CDR2 LQKENI. Losses at the gene ends were 3 bases for V and 1 base for J; bases not matched to a gene: 5. The V call is TRBV18, the J call TRBJ2-4; 11 nucleotides agree with TRBD1. The specimen sequenced was naive CD4+ T cells sorted from blood. This TCR was recovered from a human donor in good health. The CDR3 loop is CASSPFGQGAAKNIQYF. The CDR3 nucleotides read TGTGCCAGCTCACCCTTTGGACAGGGGGCTGCCAAAAACATTCAGTACTTC.